The clone carrying this T cell receptor beta chain was seen a few times. The antigen remains unidentified. TCRdb reprocessed the 5' RACE reads via MiXCR and lists one record per CDR3 protein. The sample carries 200,000 to 250,000 distinct CDR3 sequences, 6.9% recorded once. J gave up 7 bases and V 5 bases, and 8 bases lay outside the gene matches. This CDR3 region has 15 residues. Germline assignment: CDR1 SSHAT and CDR2 FNYEAQ (reference sequence). This entry belongs to a study of T cells after yellow fever vaccination. Study outcomes and limitations: The secondary response was weaker, and its peak arrived faster, on day 5 versus 15.

The sequence derives from a man in his thirties or forties who received the YFV17D yellow fever vaccine. This rearrangement joins TRBV7-7 to TRBJ2-1, with 10 nucleotides matching TRBD2. The sequences come from CD4+ T cells sorted from PBMCs, collected 15 days after the yellow fever booster vaccination. CDR3 DNA sequence: TGTGCCAGCAGCCCCTCTAGCGGGAGTGGTAATGAGCAGTTCTTC. This codes for CASSPSSGSGNEQFF.